This entry lists 3 T cell receptor beta chains sequenced from one sample in a study of CD8 T cells in ankylosing spondylitis. Whole-study results and caveats: One TCR beta motif, made up of seven to nine highly homologous variants, appeared characteristic of ankylosing spondylitis blood.

Antigens for these TCRs are unknown. TCRdb passed the 5' RACE reads through MiXCR, listing each CDR3 protein once. The sample yields roughly 700,000 distinct CDR3 sequences, over 15% seen once. Specimen: blood, either unsorted or a sorted T cell fraction (not recorded which). These receptors originate from a male donor with ankylosing spondylitis.

The chain combines TRBV12-3 or TRBV12-4 with TRBJ2-1; D might be TRBD2 (5 bases). V was clipped by 3 bases and J by 8 bases, with 8 bases between them. The CDR3 spans 12 residues. The CDR3 DNA reads TGTGCCAGCAGTTTTCCCGGGGATGAGCAGTTCTTC. It yields the protein CASSFPGDEQFF.

The chain combines TRBV12-3 or TRBV12-4 with TRBJ2-3, with TRBD2 matching 10 bases. The ends lost 7 bases at V and 2 bases at J; junction bases unmatched: 9. This CDR3 comprises 16 residues. CDR3 in amino acids: CASTQRGGLYTDTQYF. The CDR3 DNA reads as TGTGCCAGCACCCAGCGGGGGGGCCTCTACACAGATACGCAGTATTTT.

The rearrangement joins TRBV5-1 to TRBJ1-1; TRBD1 agrees at 9 bases. The germline V gene has CDR1 SGHRS and CDR2 YFSETQ. The V and J ends lost 4 bases and 3 bases, in that order; junction bases with no gene match: 4. CDR3 length: 14 amino acids. The CDR3 sequence: CASSGGTGYTEAFF. CDR3 sequence (DNA): TGCGCCAGCAGCGGGGGGACAGGGTACACTGAAGCTTTCTTT.